The 13 T cell receptor beta chains listed next were all sequenced from one sample in a study of cytotoxic CD8 clonotypes in ibrutinib-treated CLL (dated by TCRdb to about 2021). The library relied on the immunoSEQ multiplex PCR assay. The source is immuneACCESS, and TCRdb retained only in-frame sequences with V and J called. Part of the clones is not carried over; for the studies checked, unresolved V genes explain less than half of this, and the remainder is unexplained. For this sample the table gives around 310,000 clones, of which about 77% were detected only once. The ten top clones hold 5% to 7% of the sample. The source was PBMCs, collected before ibrutinib treatment. These receptors were collected from a human donor with chronic lymphocytic leukemia.

V and J are TRBV7-9 and TRBJ1-1, with a weak D call TRBD1 (6 bases). Trimming removed 0 bases from V and 7 bases from J, with 9 bases in between. Germline V gives CDR1 SEHNR, CDR2 FQNEAQ (reference sequence). The CDR3 is made up of 13 amino acids. The CDR3 region is CASSLAQGIEAFF. In DNA, the CDR3 is TGTGCCAGCAGCTTAGCGCAGGGGATTGAAGCTTTCTTT.

V is TRBV27 and J is TRBJ2-2, with a weak D call TRBD1 (6 bases). Trimming removed 3 bases from V and 15 bases from J, with 17 bases in between. The germline CDR1 and CDR2 sequences are MNHEY and SMNVEV (reference sequence). The CDR3 runs to 13 residues. The CDR3 here is CASSLTGRHNLFF. CDR3 nucleotides: TGTGCCAGCAGTTTGACAGGCCGCCATAACTTGTTTTTT.

The chain carries TRBV29-1 and TRBJ1-2, with TRBD1 matching 7 bases. J lost 4 bases, V lost 6 bases, and 11 bases had no gene match. CDR3 size: 14 residues. Germline lookup yields CDR1 SQVTM and CDR2 ANQGSEA. The CDR3 region has the DNA TGCAGCGTCCGGTCCACAGGGGAGGGCTATGGCTACACCTTC. It specifies CSVRSTGEGYGYTF.

This rearrangement joins TRBV5-1 to TRBJ2-7; 8 nucleotides match TRBD2. Germline-derived CDR1 and CDR2 are SGHRS and YFSETQ. After removal of 0 bases from V and 1 base from J, the junction contained 9 bases not matched to a gene. The CDR3 length is 17 residues. The DNA of the CDR3 is TGCGCCAGCAGCTTGGCGATACGGGCGGGAGGTTCCTACGAGCAGTACTTC. This codes for CASSLAIRAGGSYEQYF.

The chain couples TRBV19 to TRBJ1-5, with D uncertain. The V gene lost 3 bases and the J gene lost 0 bases, with 9 bases spanning the gap. The CDR3 extends over 15 amino acids. In germline, CDR1 is LNHDA, CDR2 SQIVND (reference sequence). CDR3 bases: TGTGCCAGTAGTATTTACGGGTATAGCAATCAGCCCCAGCATTTT. Encoded protein: CASSIYGYSNQPQHF.

The rearrangement uses TRBV28 and TRBJ2-7, with 11 bases lining up with TRBD2. The V gene's germline CDR1 is MDHEN and CDR2 SYDVKM. This CDR3 has 15 residues. The V segment lost 6 bases and the J segment 6 bases; nucleotides outside the gene matches: 10. The CDR3 region has the DNA TGTGCCAGCAGACTAGCGGGAGCCGCAGGGGTCGAGCAGTACTTC. Encoded protein: CASRLAGAAGVEQYF. Filled out from reference TRBV28 and TRBJ2-7, the complete variable domain reads DVKVTQSSRYLVKRTGEKVFLECVQDMDHENMFWYRQDPGLGLRLIYFSYDVKMKEKGDIPEGYSVSREKKERFSLILESASTNQTSMYLCASRLAGAAGVEQYFGPGTRLTVT.

This chain joins TRBV30 and TRBJ2-3, with 9 bases fitting TRBD1. J gave up 8 bases and V 3 bases, and 9 bases lay outside the gene matches. Germline V gives CDR1 GTSNPN, CDR2 SVGIG (reference sequence). CDR3 length: 14 residues. CDR3 DNA sequence: TGTGCCTGGAGGCCGAACAGGGGGCAGGGTACGCAGTATTTT. Translating gives CAWRPNRGQGTQYF. Drawing the rest from reference TRBV30 and TRBJ2-3, the complete variable domain is SQTIHQWPATLVQPVGSPLSLECTVEGTSNPNLYWYRQAAGRGLQLLFYSVGIGQISSEVPQNLSASRPQDRQFILSSKKLLLSDSGFYLCAWRPNRGQGTQYFGPGTRLTVL.

The V call is TRBV5-1, the J call TRBJ2-1; 10 nucleotides line up with TRBD2. The V segment lost 1 base and the J segment 3 bases; nucleotides outside the gene matches: 7. This CDR3 is built from 17 residues. Germline CDR1 is SGHRS and CDR2 is YFSETQ. CDR3 residues: CASSLWLAGGLYNEQFF. Written as DNA, the CDR3 is TGCGCCAGCAGCTTGTGGTTAGCGGGAGGACTCTACAATGAGCAGTTCTTC. Together with reference TRBV5-1 and TRBJ2-1, the CDR3 gives the full variable domain: KAGVTQTPRYLIKTRGQQVTLSCSPISGHRSVSWYQQTPGQGLQFLFEYFSETQRNKGNFPGRFSGRQFSNSRSEMNVSTLELGDSALYLCASSLWLAGGLYNEQFFGPGTRLTVL.

The chain employs TRBV15 and TRBJ1-2; D perhaps matches TRBD1 (5 bases). Germline V gene sequence: CDR1 LNHNV, CDR2 YYDKDF (reference sequence). This CDR3 contains 15 residues. V lost 1 base and J 4 bases, leaving 13 bases between the germline ends. The CDR3 bases are TGTGCCACCAGCAGAGCCAGCGGGGGACCCTATGGCTACACCTTC. It encodes CATSRASGGPYGYTF. Using reference TRBV15 and TRBJ1-2 for the parts outside the CDR3, the full variable domain is DAMVIQNPRYQVTQFGKPVTLSCSQTLNHNVMYWYQQKSSQAPKLLFHYYDKDFNNEADTPDNFQSRRPNTSFCFLDIRSPGLGDTAMYLCATSRASGGPYGYTFGSGTRLTVV.

This rearrangement joins TRBV27 to TRBJ1-2, with TRBD1 identical over 7 bases. CDR1 is MNHEY, CDR2 SMNVEV, per germline (reference sequence). V shed 6 bases and J 2 bases; nucleotides not matched to a gene: 9. The CDR3 covers 15 residues. The CDR3 DNA is TGTGCCAGCAGACCGGCCGGGACAGTAAACTATGGCTACACCTTC. Protein product: CASRPAGTVNYGYTF.

The rearrangement links TRBV7-6 to TRBJ1-1; 8 nucleotides match TRBD1. The CDR3 extends over 14 amino acids. V lost 3 bases, J lost 5 bases, and 5 bases stayed unmatched. CDR1 and CDR2 (germline): SGHVS, FNYEAQ. The CDR3 here is CASSFGQGFTEAFF. CDR3 sequence (DNA): TGTGCCAGCAGCTTTGGACAGGGCTTTACTGAAGCTTTCTTT. Drawing the rest from reference TRBV7-6 and TRBJ1-1, the complete variable domain is GAGVSQSPRYKVTKRGQDVALRCDPISGHVSLYWYRQALGQGPEFLTYFNYEAQQDKSGLPNDRFSAERPEGSISTLTIQRTEQRDSAMYRCASSFGQGFTEAFFGQGTRLTVV.

The chain links TRBV5-4 to TRBJ1-5; D unclear. Germline V lookup: CDR1 SGHNT, CDR2 YYREEE (reference sequence). The CDR3 has 14 amino acids. Trimming removed 4 bases from V and 3 bases from J, with 11 bases in between. CDR3 residues: CASSQDANNQPQHF. CDR3 DNA: TGTGCCAGCAGCCAGGACGCCAACAATCAGCCCCAGCATTTT.

This rearrangement joins TRBV18 to TRBJ1-2; tentatively, D is TRBD1 (6 bases). Between the trimmed V and J ends, which lost 3 bases and 0 bases, there was a span of 14 bases. The germline V gene has CDR1 KGHSH and CDR2 LQKENI. There are 16 residues in the CDR3. The CDR3 protein is CASSPRQVITNYGYTF. The CDR3 DNA reads TGTGCCAGCTCACCCCGACAGGTTATTACTAACTATGGCTACACCTTC.